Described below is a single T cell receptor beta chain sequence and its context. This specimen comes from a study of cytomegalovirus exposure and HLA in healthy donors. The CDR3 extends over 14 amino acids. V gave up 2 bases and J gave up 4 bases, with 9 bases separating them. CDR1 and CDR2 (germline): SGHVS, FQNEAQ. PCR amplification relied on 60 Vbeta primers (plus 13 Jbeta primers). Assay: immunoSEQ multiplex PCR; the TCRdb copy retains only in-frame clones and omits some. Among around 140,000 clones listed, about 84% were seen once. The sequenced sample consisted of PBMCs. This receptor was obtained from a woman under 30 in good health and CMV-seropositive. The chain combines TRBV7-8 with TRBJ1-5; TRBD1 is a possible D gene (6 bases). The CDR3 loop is CASSLQGFNQPQHF. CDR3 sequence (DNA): TGTGCCAGCAGCTTACAGGGGTTTAATCAGCCCCAGCATTTT.